What follows are 18 T cell receptor beta chains derived from one specimen sequenced in a study of cytomegalovirus exposure and HLA in healthy donors. Sequenced by immunoSEQ multiplex PCR; TCRdb stores in-frame clones only, minus some. The data contain tens of thousands of clones, approximately 96% of them singletons. Sample: PBMCs. These receptors were collected from a woman younger than 30 in good health and CMV-seronegative.

This clone is a singleton in its sample. The rearrangement links TRBV10-3 to TRBJ2-3; 7 nucleotides line up with TRBD2. Trimming removed 3 bases from V and 2 bases from J; junction bases left unmatched: 5. The CDR3 runs to 15 residues. Germline V gene lookup returns CDR1 ENHRY and CDR2 SYGVKD. The CDR3 DNA is TGTGCCATCAGTGACTTGGGAGGGGACACAGATACGCAGTATTTT. Encoded protein: CAISDLGGDTDTQYF.

The V call is TRBV6-6, the J call TRBJ2-5, with D possibly being TRBD1 (5 bases). This CDR3 region has 13 residues. V lost 5 bases, J lost 1 base, and 8 bases lay in between. Per germline, CDR1 MNHNY and CDR2 SVGAGI (reference sequence). The CDR3 sequence is CASSPDSQETQYF. The CDR3, as DNA: TGTGCCAGCAGTCCCGACAGCCAAGAGACCCAGTACTTC.

The chain employs TRBV5-1 and TRBJ2-7; 9 bases align to TRBD1. The CDR3 totals 14 residues. CDR1 and CDR2 from the germline V gene are SGHRS and YFSETQ. V lost 8 bases and J lost 5; bases outside the gene matches: 11. DNA for the CDR3: TGCGCCAGTGGGGACAGGGTTAATGCAGACGAGCAGTACTTC. Protein: CASGDRVNADEQYF. Variable domain in full (rest from reference TRBV5-1 and TRBJ2-7): KAGVTQTPRYLIKTRGQQVTLSCSPISGHRSVSWYQQTPGQGLQFLFEYFSETQRNKGNFPGRFSGRQFSNSRSEMNVSTLELGDSALYLCASGDRVNADEQYFGPGTRLTVT.

Comment on this clone: The same CDR3 is also encoded by other DNA sequences in this sample. This rearrangement joins TRBV7-2 to TRBJ2-5; perhaps TRBD1 as D (5 bases). Germline V gene data show CDR1 as SGHTA and CDR2 as FQGNSA. Between the trimmed V and J ends, which lost 1 base and 5 bases, there was a span of 8 bases. The CDR3 contains 13 residues. Here the CDR3 reads CASSLGRVETQYF. The CDR3 DNA sequence: TGTGCCAGCAGCTTAGGCAGGGTGGAGACCCAGTACTTC.

This clone has just a few counts. The chain recombines TRBV9 with TRBJ2-6; D unclear. The CDR3 sequence is 17 residues long. V was pared by 0 bases and J by 3 bases, with 13 bases between. Germline V gives CDR1 SGDLS, CDR2 YYNGEE. The CDR3 sequence: CASSVAHFIGGANVLTF. The CDR3, as DNA: TGTGCCAGCAGCGTAGCTCATTTCATCGGTGGGGCCAACGTCCTGACTTTC.

The rearrangement uses TRBV5-1 and TRBJ1-1; the match to TRBD1 covers 10 bases. Germline-derived CDR1 and CDR2 are SGHRS and YFSETQ. The CDR3 has 16 amino acids. The V segment lost 1 base and the J segment 5 bases; nucleotides outside the gene matches: 8. In DNA form, the CDR3 reads TGCGCCAGCAGCTTGCCCCCCGGGACAGGGGTGACTGAAGCTTTCTTT. This sequence encodes CASSLPPGTGVTEAFF. Variable domain in full (rest from reference TRBV5-1 and TRBJ1-1): KAGVTQTPRYLIKTRGQQVTLSCSPISGHRSVSWYQQTPGQGLQFLFEYFSETQRNKGNFPGRFSGRQFSNSRSEMNVSTLELGDSALYLCASSLPPGTGVTEAFFGQGTRLTVV.

The chain is built from TRBV2 and TRBJ1-5; D gene uncertain. The V end was cut by 0 bases, the J end by 4 bases, with 7 bases between. This CDR3 spans 14 amino acids. CDR1 and CDR2 from the germline V gene are SNHLY and FYNNEI. CDR3 nucleotide sequence: TGTGCCAGCAGTGAAGCTGGGAGAAATCAGCCCCAGCATTTT. It encodes CASSEAGRNQPQHF.

This clone was counted a single time. Germline and junction disagree at one end, which may indicate a read error. This chain's CDR3 is CASSETGGTGKRF. CDR3 sequence (DNA): TGTGCCAGCAGTGAAACCGGGGGGACAGGGAAACGTTTC. The V and J genes are TRBV6-1 and TRBJ2-7; 9 bases fit TRBD1. This CDR3 contains 13 residues. CDR1 is MNHNS, CDR2 SASEGT, per germline.

The chain joins TRBV12-5 to TRBJ1-5, with 7 bases matching TRBD1. The CDR3 extends over 17 amino acids. Germline CDR1 LGHNT, CDR2 FRNRAP. J lost 7 bases, V lost 1 base, and 13 bases had no gene match. CDR3 region: CASGLALGQEVAQPQHF. CDR3 nucleotides: TGTGCTAGTGGTTTGGCCCTAGGACAGGAGGTCGCCCAGCCCCAGCATTTT.

The chain recombines TRBV29-1 with TRBJ1-4; D possibly corresponds to TRBD1 (5 bases). V gave up 4 bases and J gave up 8 bases, with 14 bases separating them. The germline V gene has CDR1 SQVTM and CDR2 ANQGSEA. CDR3 length equals 13 residues. The CDR3 protein is CSVGGGEYEKLFF. CDR3 sequence (DNA): TGCAGCGTTGGGGGAGGGGAGTACGAAAAACTGTTTTTT. Complete variable domain (other parts from reference TRBV29-1 and TRBJ1-4): SAVISQKPSRDICQRGTSLTIQCQVDSQVTMMFWYRQQPGQSLTLIATANQGSEATYESGFVIDKFPISRPNLTFSTLTVSNMSPEDSSIYLCSVGGGEYEKLFFGSGTQLSVL.

This rearrangement joins TRBV6-1 to TRBJ1-5; 8 bases map to TRBD1. Germline CDR1 is MNHNS and CDR2 is SASEGT. V lost 4 bases, J lost 1 base, and 12 bases stayed unmatched. The CDR3 is 18 amino acids. CDR3 coding DNA: TGTGCCAGCAGTGGGTTGGCAGGGGGCATGACAAGCAATCAGCCCCAGCATTTT. Amino acids: CASSGLAGGMTSNQPQHF.

The CDR3: CASSGGGGTLPLHF. In DNA form, the CDR3 reads TGTGCCAGCAGTGGAGGGGGGGGGACTTTACCCCTCCACTTT. This sequence joins TRBV25-1 and TRBJ1-6; D may be TRBD1 (6 bases). The CDR3 is made up of 14 amino acids. Germline assignment: CDR1 MGHDK and CDR2 SYGVNS. V was clipped by 4 bases and J by 12 bases, with 16 bases between them.

The rearrangement uses TRBV11-3 and TRBJ2-1; 8 bases agree with TRBD2. Looked up from germline, CDR1 is SGHNT and CDR2 is YENEEA. Trimming removed 3 bases from V and 4 bases from J; junction bases left unmatched: 14. The CDR3 contains 18 residues. The DNA for the CDR3 is TGTGCCAGCAGCTTGGGACTAGGATCCCCACTCCTTTACAATGAGCAGTTCTTC. Translating it yields CASSLGLGSPLLYNEQFF.

This chain links TRBV2 with TRBJ2-1; TRBD2 is a possible D gene (6 bases). CDR3 size: 11 residues. V was shortened by 7 bases and J by 14 bases, with 15 bases between the two germline ends. Germline assignment: CDR1 SNHLY and CDR2 FYNNEI. The CDR3 protein is CASTDGGKEFF. Here the CDR3 DNA reads TGTGCCAGCACGGACGGGGGAAAGGAGTTCTTC.

The chain uses TRBV2 and TRBJ2-1, with TRBD1 identical over 7 bases. The CDR3 is made up of 13 amino acids. The germline gives CDR1 SNHLY, CDR2 FYNNEI. V shed 10 bases and J 4 bases; nucleotides not matched to a gene: 7. The CDR3 region is CAKDRVPYNEQFF. The CDR3 DNA is TGTGCCAAAGACAGGGTTCCATACAATGAGCAGTTCTTC.

The V and J genes are TRBV7-9 and TRBJ1-1; 8 bases map to TRBD1. In germline, CDR1 is SEHNR, CDR2 FQNEAQ (reference sequence). The CDR3 loop spans 14 amino acids. Losses at the gene ends were 1 base for V and 11 bases for J; bases not matched to a gene: 9. The CDR3 DNA follows: TGTGCCAGCAGCTTAGTCAGCCCGGGACAGGTCGCTTTCTTT. Its translation is CASSLVSPGQVAFF. Variable domain in full (rest from reference TRBV7-9 and TRBJ1-1): DTGVSQNPRHKITKRGQNVTFRCDPISEHNRLYWYRQTLGQGPEFLTYFQNEAQLEKSRLLSDRFSAERPKGSFSTLEIQRTEQGDSAMYLCASSLVSPGQVAFFGQGTRLTVV.

This clone was observed a single time. The chain recombines TRBV28 with TRBJ2-3; D might be TRBD2 (6 bases). The germline V and J ends were trimmed by 5 bases and 1 base, with 13 bases remaining between them. CDR3 size: 15 residues. Germline V gene data show CDR1 as MDHEN and CDR2 as SYDVKM. The CDR3 nucleotides are TGTGCCAGCAGTAGACTTGAGCGGGGCACAGATACGCAGTATTTT. This encodes CASSRLERGTDTQYF. Full variable domain (outside the CDR3, taken from reference TRBV28 and TRBJ2-3): DVKVTQSSRYLVKRTGEKVFLECVQDMDHENMFWYRQDPGLGLRLIYFSYDVKMKEKGDIPEGYSVSREKKERFSLILESASTNQTSMYLCASSRLERGTDTQYFGPGTRLTVL.

The genes are TRBV15 and TRBJ2-2; D possibly corresponds to TRBD2 (6 bases). This CDR3 comprises 21 residues. V gave up 0 bases and J gave up 3 bases, with 26 bases separating them. Germline CDR1 reads LNHNV; CDR2 reads YYDKDF (reference sequence). CDR3 bases: TGTGCCACCAGCAGAGATTTCGGCAGCTCCTCGTGGACTACACACACCGGGGAGCTGTTTTTT. It yields the protein CATSRDFGSSSWTTHTGELFF.